The 22 T cell receptor beta chains reported below all come from one sample, sequenced in a study of OX40 agonist ivuxolimab in advanced cancers. Receptors were amplified or captured by the immunoSEQ multiplex PCR assay. TCRdb took this table from immuneACCESS and kept in-frame rearrangements with V and J called. Such tables lack part of the clones; where checked against another copy, unresolved V genes explain under half of the gap, and the rest is unexplained. In this sample the table shows about 120,000 clones, around 95% of which occur a single time. In total, the top ten clones hold around 0.15% of the sample. This specimen consisted of CD4+ or CD8+ T cells sorted from blood, obtained in a trial of the OX40 agonist ivuxolimab. These TCRs come from an adult with an advanced solid tumor such as melanoma, head and neck, liver or kidney cancer.

CDR3 amino acids: CASSILDQPQHF. DNA of the CDR3: TGTGCCAGTAGTATCCTCGATCAGCCCCAGCATTTT. V and J are TRBV19 and TRBJ1-5; D is unclear. The V and J ends lost 3 bases and 5 bases respectively, with 5 bases between them. Germline-derived CDR1 and CDR2 are LNHDA and SQIVND (reference sequence). The CDR3 runs 12 residues.

This clone appeared once. The V and J genes are TRBV7-2 and TRBJ2-1; 10 nucleotides align to TRBD2. From germline, CDR1 is SGHTA and CDR2 FQGNSA. Trimming at V came to 6 bases and at J to 7 bases, leaving 9 bases not matched to a gene. This CDR3 contains 15 residues. The CDR3 spells CASRGGVAGGNEQFF. CDR3 nucleotides: TGTGCCAGCAGGGGCGGAGTAGCGGGAGGAAATGAGCAGTTCTTC.

This clone was seen a single time. The junction shows a germline mismatch at one end, possibly a read error. The chain recombines TRBV6-6 with TRBJ2-3, with D uncertain. The germline CDR1 and CDR2 sequences are MNHNY and SVGAGI (reference sequence). This CDR3 is 13 amino acids long. As DNA, the CDR3 is TGTGCCAGCAGTTACTCGGGCGTCCTCAGAAGGGTTTTT. Encoded protein: CASSYSGVLRRVF.

This clone has a single count. The chain uses TRBV28 and TRBJ2-7, with a tentative D call TRBD2 (6 bases). The CDR3 is 15 amino acids. Germline V gene lookup returns CDR1 MDHEN and CDR2 SYDVKM. V was pared by 2 bases and J by 4 bases, with 15 bases between. Here the CDR3 DNA reads TGTGCCAGCAGTTTAGGAGGAGGGGCGAAGTACGAGCAGTACTTC. Protein: CASSLGGGAKYEQYF. Using reference TRBV28 and TRBJ2-7 for the parts outside the CDR3, the full variable domain is DVKVTQSSRYLVKRTGEKVFLECVQDMDHENMFWYRQDPGLGLRLIYFSYDVKMKEKGDIPEGYSVSREKKERFSLILESASTNQTSMYLCASSLGGGAKYEQYFGPGTRLTVT.

J is TRBJ1-6 and V is TRBV27; D remains ambiguous. This CDR3 spans 16 amino acids. CDR1 is MNHEY, CDR2 SMNVEV, per germline (reference sequence). The V and J ends lost 3 bases and 0 bases respectively, with 9 bases between them. The CDR3 spells CASSFGQISYNSPLHF. The CDR3 nucleotides read TGTGCCAGCAGTTTCGGCCAGATCTCCTATAATTCACCCCTCCACTTT.

The chain links TRBV5-1 to TRBJ1-3; no firm D call. The germline gives CDR1 SGHRS, CDR2 YFSETQ. This CDR3 is 14 amino acids long. V was cut by 0 bases and J by 1 base, with 5 bases left in between. The DNA of the CDR3 is TGCGCCAGCAGCTTGGATGTGTCTGGAAACACCATATATTTT. Protein product: CASSLDVSGNTIYF.

The chain recombines TRBV11-3 with TRBJ2-3; D not resolved. CDR3 length: 12 amino acids. Trimming stripped 2 bases from V and 5 bases from J, with 5 bases between. Germline V lookup: CDR1 SGHNT, CDR2 YENEEA. For the CDR3, the DNA is TGTGCCAGCAGCTTAACGGGAGATACGCAGTATTTT. Translation: CASSLTGDTQYF.

This clone was observed once. This chain links TRBV5-1 with TRBJ1-1, with D possibly TRBD1 on 6 matching bases. V lost 0 bases, J lost 5 bases, and 11 bases lay in between. This CDR3 contains 14 residues. CDR1 and CDR2 (germline): SGHRS, YFSETQ. The DNA of the CDR3 is TGCGCCAGCAGCTTGGGGGGGGCGAGAACTGAAGCTTTCTTT. The encoded protein is CASSLGGARTEAFF. Complete variable domain (other parts from reference TRBV5-1 and TRBJ1-1): KAGVTQTPRYLIKTRGQQVTLSCSPISGHRSVSWYQQTPGQGLQFLFEYFSETQRNKGNFPGRFSGRQFSNSRSEMNVSTLELGDSALYLCASSLGGARTEAFFGQGTRLTVV.

This chain uses TRBV28 with TRBJ2-1; perhaps D is TRBD1 or TRBD2 (5 bases each). The CDR3 spans 19 residues. The V gene lost 5 bases and the J gene lost 7 bases, with 30 bases spanning the gap. Per the germline V gene, CDR1 is MDHEN and CDR2 is SYDVKM. CDR3 nucleotides: TGTGCCAGCAGTCTCCCGGGGACGAGCGGTGCGTTTAAGTTGAATGAGCAGTTCTTC. Translated, it gives CASSLPGTSGAFKLNEQFF.

The V gene is TRBV5-1, the J gene TRBJ1-1, with D unclear. The CDR3 consists of 13 residues. CDR1 is SGHRS, CDR2 YFSETQ, per germline. Between the trimmed V and J ends, which lost 0 bases and 0 bases, there was a span of 3 bases. The CDR3 nucleotides are TGCGCCAGCAGCTTGGTCTTGAACACTGAAGCTTTCTTT. This gives the protein CASSLVLNTEAFF.

The CDR3, as DNA: TGTGCCAGCAGCTTGGTACTAGCGGGGGGGCCGAGCACAGATACGCAGTATTTT. It is translated as CASSLVLAGGPSTDTQYF. The rearrangement links TRBV5-5 to TRBJ2-3; 13 bases fit TRBD2. This CDR3 has 18 residues. Trimming took 0 bases from V and 0 from J; bases not matched to a gene: 4. Germline-derived CDR1 and CDR2 are SGHKS and YYEKEE (reference sequence). The full variable domain, its missing parts supplied by reference TRBV5-5 and TRBJ2-3, is DAGVTQSPTHLIKTRGQQVTLRCSPISGHKSVSWYQQVLGQGPQFIFQYYEKEERGRGNFPDRFSARQFPNYSSELNVNALLLGDSALYLCASSLVLAGGPSTDTQYFGPGTRLTVL.

The chain joins TRBV2 to TRBJ1-1, with TRBD1 matching 12 bases. Germline lookup yields CDR1 SNHLY and CDR2 FYNNEI. The CDR3 extends over 17 amino acids. The V gene end was trimmed by 7 bases and the J gene end by 4 bases; junction bases not matched to a gene: 13. In DNA, the CDR3 is TGTGCCAGCACCAGGGACAGGGGGCCGACGGGGTCCACTGAAGCTTTCTTT. It codes for CASTRDRGPTGSTEAFF.

This clone was found once. The chain recombines TRBV18 with TRBJ1-1; D remains unclear. From germline, CDR1 is KGHSH and CDR2 LQKENI. CDR3 size: 14 residues. Trimming took 1 base from V and 4 from J, leaving 10 bases between them. The CDR3 coding sequence is TGTGCCAGCTCACCACGACCCGAGGGCACTGAAGCTTTCTTT. Translation gives CASSPRPEGTEAFF.

The chain links TRBV2 to TRBJ2-1; TRBD2 aligns across 9 bases. Trimming at V came to 8 bases and at J to 6 bases, leaving 5 bases not matched to a gene. The CDR3 runs to 13 residues. Germline assignment: CDR1 SNHLY and CDR2 FYNNEI. The CDR3 sequence: CASASGRSNEQFF. The CDR3 region has the DNA TGTGCCAGCGCGAGCGGGAGGTCCAATGAGCAGTTCTTC.

J is TRBJ1-2 and V is TRBV30; a weak D match, TRBD1 (5 bases). CDR3 length equals 14 residues. Looked up from germline, CDR1 is GTSNPN and CDR2 is SVGIG (reference sequence). Trimming pared 5 bases from V and 3 bases from J, leaving 16 bases between. The CDR3 sequence: CAWHPRDRYYGYTF. The CDR3 bases are TGTGCCTGGCACCCACGGGACCGATACTATGGCTACACCTTC.

The CDR3 here is CSAREGYEQYF. Written as DNA, the CDR3 is TGCAGTGCTAGAGAAGGTTACGAGCAGTACTTC. The chain joins TRBV20-1 to TRBJ2-5; no clear D. Gene TRBJ2-7 matches the end of the DNA better, so the J call may be wrong. The CDR3 covers 11 residues. The V gene's germline CDR1 is DFQATT and CDR2 SNEGSKA (reference sequence).

The rearrangement links TRBV6-5 to TRBJ2-4, with D uncertain. Germline V gene lookup returns CDR1 MNHEY and CDR2 SVGAGI. The CDR3 extends over 16 amino acids. V was clipped by 0 bases and J by 0 bases, with 9 bases between them. The CDR3 spells CASSYSAGSAKNIQYF. DNA of the CDR3: TGTGCCAGCAGTTACTCCGCCGGTTCAGCCAAAAACATTCAGTACTTC.

This clone came up a few times. This chain joins TRBV4-3 and TRBJ2-6, with D unclear. CDR3 size: 16 residues. CDR1 and CDR2 (germline): LGHNA, YSLEER. The ends were cut back, 1 base at V and 2 bases at J, with 9 bases in the middle. The CDR3 loop is CASSQGGITGANVLTF. CDR3 bases: TGCGCCAGCAGCCAAGGTGGAATTACTGGGGCCAACGTCCTGACTTTC.

This rearrangement joins TRBV19 to TRBJ2-5; TRBD2 matches at 10 bases. The V gene end was trimmed by 5 bases and the J gene end by 2 bases; junction bases not matched to a gene: 8. Germline-derived CDR1 and CDR2 are LNHDA and SQIVND (reference sequence). The CDR3 has 16 amino acids. The CDR3: CASSGTGSGRQETQYF. In DNA, the CDR3 is TGTGCCAGTAGTGGGACAGGTAGCGGGAGGCAAGAGACCCAGTACTTC.

This clone was found once. The V call is TRBV19, the J call TRBJ2-7; the D gene is possibly TRBD1 (5 bases). The germline V gene has CDR1 LNHDA and CDR2 SQIVND (reference sequence). This CDR3 has 14 amino acids. The ends were cut back, 3 bases at V and 0 bases at J, with 9 bases in the middle. In DNA form, the CDR3 reads TGTGCCAGTAGTATTCAACAGGCCTCCTACGAGCAGTACTTC. It codes for CASSIQQASYEQYF.

The chain uses TRBV18 and TRBJ1-5; no clear D gene. The CDR3 sequence is 12 residues long. The V end lost 0 bases, the J end lost 7 bases, and 4 bases lay between the germline ends. Germline V gene lookup returns CDR1 KGHSH and CDR2 LQKENI. Here the CDR3 DNA reads TGTGCCAGCTCACCACCGGGGCAGCCCCAGCATTTT. It encodes CASSPPGQPQHF. Complete variable domain (other parts from reference TRBV18 and TRBJ1-5): NAGVMQNPRHLVRRRGQEARLRCSPMKGHSHVYWYRQLPEEGLKFMVYLQKENIIDESGMPKERFSAEFPKEGPSILRIQQVVRGDSAAYFCASSPPGQPQHFGDGTRLSIL.

The V and J genes are TRBV6-5 and TRBJ1-2; D perhaps matches TRBD1 (5 bases). Germline V CDR1 and CDR2: MNHEY, SVGAGI. Trimming removed 7 bases at V and 4 bases at J, with 16 bases between. The CDR3 is 14 amino acids. CDR3 loop: CASKGAGGFYGYTF. In nucleotides, the CDR3 is TGTGCCAGCAAAGGAGCGGGGGGATTCTATGGCTACACCTTC.